This T cell receptor beta chain was sequenced during a study of response to subunit inactivated influenza vaccine. Notes on the study in general: The study's authors posited that every seasonal influenza vaccination enlists few new T cells.

MiXCR, applied by TCRdb to the RT-PCR reads, yields one record per CDR3 protein. Of 600,000 to 850,000 distinct CDR3 sequences detected, 14% appear once; the ten largest clones hold around 7.6%. This clonotype has only a few counts. The antigen is not known. This material consisted of PBMCs from blood, taken roughly 2 weeks before vaccination. This receptor was obtained from a man over 45 who received an inactivated influenza vaccine.

The CDR3 reads CASMDRGPYSNQPQHF. The DNA of the CDR3 is TGTGCCAGCATGGACAGGGGACCGTATAGCAATCAGCCCCAGCATTTT. This sequence joins TRBV25-1 and TRBJ1-5; TRBD1 aligns across 9 bases. J lost 0 bases, V lost 7 bases, and 7 bases had no gene match. The CDR3 loop spans 16 amino acids. Germline lookup yields CDR1 MGHDK and CDR2 SYGVNS.